This T cell receptor beta chain was found in a study of T cell responses to AZD1222 COVID-19 vaccine. This table comes from immunoSEQ multiplex PCR, and its TCRdb copy is limited to in-frame clones, with some not included. The sample records over 150,000 clones, 87% being singletons. The germline gives CDR1 SGHRS, CDR2 YFSETQ. The CDR3 contains 15 residues. Trimming took off 3 bases at V and 5 bases at J, with 17 bases between the two ends. Findings and caveats of the study: Clonal diversity may have been underestimated in mostly white British donors.

As concerns this clone: No antigen is known for it.

The source of this sequence is an adult in good health. Sample: peripheral blood, taken on day 0 of AZD1222 vaccination. The V call is TRBV5-1, the J call TRBJ2-5; D uncertain. CDR3 loop: CASSSLRTQTETQYF. CDR3 DNA sequence: TGCGCCAGCAGCTCTCTCCGGACCCAGACGGAGACCCAGTACTTC.